This T cell receptor (beta chain) was observed in a study of blood T cell repertoires in COVID-19. In the study overall: The United States, Italy and Spain provided the acute and convalescent COVID-19 samples. Sources were T cells, B-cell-depleted T cells, or PBMCs; the material itself was cDNA or gDNA.

Authors' data handling: For nucleated cells, counts were estimated from reference gene primer amplification. Clones were read by immunoSEQ multiplex PCR, and TCRdb kept only the in-frame ones, dropping some. The V and J calls and clone size are taken from that table; D and trimming were inferred from the DNA. Altogether around 300,000 clones are present, 85% being singletons, with the ten largest covering more than 10%. Germline CDR1 is MNHNY and CDR2 is SVGAGI (reference sequence). This CDR3 region has 16 residues. V shed 4 bases, J shed 0 bases, and the junction held 4 bases outside the gene matches. This clone was detected a few times.

Sequencing was done on a sample of peripheral blood. The chain is built from TRBV6-6 and TRBJ1-5; TRBD1 agrees at 9 bases. This TCR was recovered from a human donor in a cohort sampled during active COVID-19. CDR3: CASSSAGQGSNQPQHF. CDR3 nucleotides: TGTGCCAGCAGTTCAGCGGGACAGGGTAGCAATCAGCCCCAGCATTTT.